Listed below are T cell receptor beta chains from one sample, sequenced in a study of blood T cell repertoires in COVID-19. Repertoires were generated with immunoSEQ multiplex PCR, while TCRdb's copy carries only in-frame clones and drops some. The table has 40,000 to 60,000 clones, more than 75% seen once; the top ten hold approximately 4%. Sample: peripheral blood. The receptor source for this set is a human donor in a cohort sampled during active COVID-19. CDR3s include the opening cysteine and the closing phenylalanine or tryptophan. D genes are given only for firm matches. Rows may omit the clone size; those that give it use once, few, many or a size class.

DNA | CDR3 | J | D | size | V
TGTGCCACCGCCCTGTCGGCGGGGCCCTCCTACGAGCAGTACTTC | CATALSAGPSYEQYF | TRBJ2-7 | . | . | TRBV15
TGTGCCAGCCTCGGGACAGGCCCCCGCGAGCAGTACTTC | CASLGTGPREQYF | TRBJ2-7 | TRBD1 | . | TRBV28
TGTGCCAGCAGTCCGACTAGCGGGAAGTACGAGCAGTACTTC | CASSPTSGKYEQYF | TRBJ2-7 | TRBD2 | . | TRBV2
TGTGCCAGCAGACGAACATGGGGACGGAAGGGAGGGGGATATCAGCCCCAGCATTTT | CASRRTWGRKGGGYQPQHF | TRBJ1-5 | . | . | TRBV28
TGTGCCAGCAGCAAAGCGGGAGATATCGACAATGAGCAGTTCTTC | CASSKAGDIDNEQFF | TRBJ2-1 | TRBD2 | . | TRBV11-3
TGTGCCAGCAGCCAAGAGTCCTCGGGAAAGCTCAATGAGCAGTTCTTC | CASSQESSGKLNEQFF | TRBJ2-1 | . | . | TRBV3-1/TRBV3-2
TGTGCCACTAGATCGGGATATAGCGGGAGTGACGAGCAGTACTTC | CATRSGYSGSDEQYF | TRBJ2-7 | TRBD2 | . | TRBV28
TGTGCCAGTAGTCCGAGACAGGGGGCGGACTATGGCTACACCTTC | CASSPRQGADYGYTF | TRBJ1-2 | TRBD1 | . | TRBV19
TGTGCCATATCCGTCAGGGCCACCGGGGAGCTGTTTTTT | CAISVRATGELFF | TRBJ2-2 | . | . | TRBV6-5
TGTGCCAGCAGCGGGGGACAGGGGGGCACCGGGGAGCTGTTTTTT | CASSGGQGGTGELFF | TRBJ2-2 | TRBD1 | . | TRBV9
TGTGCCAGCTCACCACTGGACAGGGTTGGCGGAAAACTGTTTTTT | CASSPLDRVGGKLFF | TRBJ1-4 | TRBD1 | . | TRBV18
TGTGCCAGCAGCGTAGGGCGGGGGCGCAAAACTGAAGCTTTCTTT | CASSVGRGRKTEAFF | TRBJ1-1 | . | . | TRBV9
TGTGCCAGCAGCTTAGAACCACAGGGTAGTGAAAAACTGTTTTTT | CASSLEPQGSEKLFF | TRBJ1-4 | . | . | TRBV7-9
TGCGCCAGCAGCCTAGGACAGGGGGGAGTTTACGAGCAGTACTTC | CASSLGQGGVYEQYF | TRBJ2-7 | TRBD1 | . | TRBV5-1
TGTGCCAGCAGTTCTCGGTATTTTGAGCAGTACTTC | CASSSRYFEQYF | TRBJ2-7 | . | . | TRBV6-5
TGTGCCAGTAGTCCGTGGACAGGGGCGGATCAGCCCCAGCATTTT | CASSPWTGADQPQHF | TRBJ1-5 | TRBD1 | . | TRBV19
TGCGCCAGCAGCCGCGATTATAATTCACCCCTCCACTTT | CASSRDYNSPLHF | TRBJ1-6 | . | . | TRBV5-1
TGTGCCAGCAGCTGGACAGGGATAACCTACGAGCAGTACTTC | CASSWTGITYEQYF | TRBJ2-7 | TRBD1 | . | TRBV25-1
TGTGCCAGCTCACCACCGAAGACAGGGGGCCACGGGGAGCTGTTTTTT | CASSPPKTGGHGELFF | TRBJ2-2 | TRBD1 | . | TRBV18
TGTGCCAGTAGTATTCAGAGGGAGGGCTACACCTTC | CASSIQREGYTF | TRBJ1-2 | . | once | TRBV19
TGCGCCAGCAGCCAAGGGTTCGGGACTAGCGGGAGTTACGAGCAGTACTTC | CASSQGFGTSGSYEQYF | TRBJ2-7 | TRBD2 | . | TRBV4-1
TGTGCCAGCAGGGTGGGGGCTTCACCCCTCCACTTT | CASRVGASPLHF | TRBJ1-6 | . | . | TRBV12-3/TRBV12-4
TGTGCCAGCAGCCTCCCGTCCTCTGGAAACACCATATATTTT | CASSLPSSGNTIYF | TRBJ1-3 | . | once | TRBV11-3
TGTGCCAGCAGTTTATCAGTCAGGGGGCATAATTCACCCCTCCACTTT | CASSLSVRGHNSPLHF | TRBJ1-6 | TRBD1 | once | TRBV27
TGTGCCAGTAGTATTTGGAGGGGTGGGTCAACCGGGGAGCTGTTTTTT | CASSIWRGGSTGELFF | TRBJ2-2 | . | . | TRBV19
TGTGCCAGCAGTCTCAGCGGGGAGCTGTTTTTT | CASSLSGELFF | TRBJ2-2 | . | . | TRBV5-5
TGTGCCAGCAGCTTACAGGGTTGGGTCGCGAACACTGAAGCTTTCTTT | CASSLQGWVANTEAFF | TRBJ1-1 | . | . | TRBV13
TGTGCCGCCACCCTGGGCGGCGGGCCCTCCTACGAGCAGTACTTC | CAATLGGGPSYEQYF | TRBJ2-7 | . | . | TRBV10-3
TGTGCCAGCAGCCCTAGCCACTCCGGGGCCAACGTCCTGACTTTC | CASSPSHSGANVLTF | TRBJ2-6 | . | once | TRBV5-4
TGTGCCAGCAGCCGACAGGGGGGCCGGGGCGAAAAACTGTTTTTT | CASSRQGGRGEKLFF | TRBJ1-4 | TRBD1 | . | TRBV5-6
TGTGCCAGCAGCATCGCCAGGTTCGACTATGGCTACACCTTC | CASSIARFDYGYTF | TRBJ1-2 | . | . | TRBV2
TGCGCCAGCAGCTTGACCGGGACAGGGATGAACACTGAAGCTTTCTTT | CASSLTGTGMNTEAFF | TRBJ1-1 | TRBD1 | . | TRBV5-1
TGTGCCAGTAGTATGTACCCAGGGGGGCCGGGTGCTGAAGCTTTCTTT | CASSMYPGGPGAEAFF | TRBJ1-1 | TRBD1 | . | TRBV19
TGTGCCAGCAGCTCTGACAGGACCTACGAGCAGTACTTC | CASSSDRTYEQYF | TRBJ2-7 | . | . | TRBV6-2/TRBV6-3
TGTGCCAGTAGTACCGAAGACAGTTCCTACGAGCAGTACTTC | CASSTEDSSYEQYF | TRBJ2-7 | . | once | TRBV19
TGTGCCATCAGTGAAGGGGGAGGGCCGCAACTCATCGAGCAGTACTTC | CAISEGGGPQLIEQYF | TRBJ2-7 | . | . | TRBV10-3
TGTGCCAGCAGCCTGGAATTCCGGGCGGGGAGCTCCTACAATGAGCAGTTCTTC | CASSLEFRAGSSYNEQFF | TRBJ2-1 | . | . | TRBV28
TGCGCCAGCAGCCAAGATTCGGCAAGCGGTATAGCCAAAAACATTCAGTACTTC | CASSQDSASGIAKNIQYF | TRBJ2-4 | . | . | TRBV4-1
TGCGCCAGCAGCCAGGGCCCAGCAGGTCAGCCCCAGCATTTT | CASSQGPAGQPQHF | TRBJ1-5 | . | . | TRBV5-1
TGTGCCAGCAGCTCGAAGCTTGAGGGCTATGGCTACACCTTC | CASSSKLEGYGYTF | TRBJ1-2 | . | . | TRBV5-4